The entry below describes one T cell receptor (beta chain). Its antigen is unknown. No qualities accompany the bases; no much larger clone lies one base away. The germline V end is reduced by 7 bases and the J end by 5 bases; junction bases left unmatched: 8. CDR1 and CDR2 were assigned from the germline V gene (reference sequence) as LNHNV and YYDKDF. CDR3 length: 14 amino acids, cysteine to phenylalanine. The DNA shown is the 42-base CDR3, in frame from base 1. This specimen belongs to a study of blood T cell repertoires in COVID-19 (dated by TCRdb to the early 2020s). In terms of the full investigation: Samples from collaborators originated in the United States, Italy and Spain and spanned both the acute and convalescent phases of COVID-19. The material from the prospective study consisted of cDNA or gDNA derived from T cells, B-cell-depleted T cells, or PBMCs. Subjects who had been exposed to COVID-19, were actively infected with it, or had recovered from it provided the deeply sampled blood TCRbeta repertoires that made up the dataset. A freely available public database, intended as a resource for researchers studying the immune response to SARS-CoV-2, is where the repertoires were released. The samples were drawn from the first 160 participants of the ongoing ImmuneRACE study and from over a thousand subjects provided by 6 global collaborators. Nearly every sample came with metadata listing a de-identified subject ID, COVID-19 status, age in years and sex. Where available, HLA class I and class II types were obtained from metadata supplied by the sample provider rather than from assay-based typing.

General study outcomes and caveats: Clinical and demographic metadata were provided uncurated, with the amount varying by source and participant.

Each collaborating institution followed its own protocols to collect whole blood in K2EDTA tubes. For TCRbeta analysis, collaborators shipped samples in one of three forms: frozen whole blood, isolated PBMCs, or DNA extracted from either of those sample types. TCRbeta CDR3 regions were amplified from genomic DNA by means of the immunoSEQ Assay, a bias-controlled multiplex PCR. For the original study's pipeline: The number of nucleated cells in each sample was estimated by amplification of reference gene primers within the assay. To quantify the absolute abundance of each unique TCRbeta CDR3 rearrangement, sequence reads were collapsed and filtered. For each sample, productive Simpson clonality was calculated as the square root of Simpson's diversity index across productive rearrangements. Entries here come from immuneACCESS through TCRdb and include only in-frame sequences with V and J called. Some clones fail to appear in such tables; in the studies checked, an unresolved V gene covers under half of the shortfall, and the cause of the remainder is unknown. V and J calls and clone size follow that table, whereas D and trimming were derived from the DNA. The sample contains under 200,000 clones, approximately 83% of them found a single time. The ten largest clones capture about 1.5% of the sample.

This sequence originates from a human donor in a cohort sampled during active COVID-19. This chain joins TRBV15 to TRBJ2-7; 10 central nucleotides agree with TRBD2. Input material: peripheral blood. For the CDR3, the sequence is CATMESGRAHEQYF. The nucleotide sequence reads TGTGCCACCATGGAGAGCGGGAGGGCCCACGAGCAGTACTTC.